The rows below give T cell receptor beta chains drawn from one sample of a study of blood T cells in healthy people across ages. TCRdb fed the 5' RACE reads into MiXCR, producing one record per CDR3 protein. The sample gives roughly 1,100,000 distinct CDR3 sequences, 20% to 25% of which show up once; around 0.75% is in the top ten. The data also belong to a second study, concerning T cells of mothers and their children.

Specimen: blood. These receptors all stem from a girl aged 2 to 10 in good health. Both conserved end residues are part of each CDR3.

TRBJ1-1 TRBV29-1 CSVEVRGPNTEAFF
TRBJ2-5 TRBV29-1 CSVVQMETQYF
TRBJ1-2 TRBV5-6 CASSFLVSEGYTF
TRBJ2-4 TRBV4-1 CASSQTAGSQNIQYF
TRBJ2-7 TRBV20-1 CSAGTSYEQYF
TRBJ2-1 TRBV2 CASITEGDRTPEQFF
TRBJ2-5 TRBV4-1 CASSQDPPGGLAGETQYF
TRBJ2-6 TRBV6-2/TRBV6-3 CAGGGSSGANVLTF
TRBJ2-7 TRBV4-3 CASSQGSGAPYEQYF
TRBJ2-1 TRBV14 CASSQYRKAEQFF
. TRBV6-6 CASSPTVQGEQFF
TRBJ2-7 TRBV7-2 CASSPTGAASYEQYF
TRBJ1-4 TRBV25-1 CASSESQEYEKLFF
TRBJ1-1 TRBV29-1 CSVHRVSNTEAFF
TRBJ1-4 TRBV20-1 CSASTYSNEKLFF
TRBJ2-1 TRBV6-2/TRBV6-3 CASSGTSGVNEQFF
TRBJ2-7 TRBV29-1 CSAGLQRPPYEQYF
TRBJ2-1 TRBV3-1 CASSHESGGAYNEQFF
TRBJ2-3 TRBV12-3/TRBV12-4 CASSLLKTSTDTQYF
TRBJ1-1 TRBV2 CASSSAPGQGALEAFF
TRBJ1-2 TRBV12-3/TRBV12-4 CASSLDRGPGYTF
TRBJ2-7 TRBV20-1 CSAYRIFRVSEIYEQYF
TRBJ1-2 TRBV19 CASSTGSGYTF
TRBJ1-2 TRBV3-1 CASRDSPNYGYTF
TRBJ2-7 TRBV4-1 CASSGHFTRQTLSYEQYF
TRBJ2-3 TRBV20-1 CSARDRGLTDTQYF
TRBJ2-5 TRBV3-1 CASSQDPKNQETQYF
TRBJ2-2 TRBV12-3/TRBV12-4 CASSLGTSYVGELFF
TRBJ2-5 TRBV20-1 CSAMDRGEETQYF
TRBJ1-1 TRBV15 CATSQVNTEAFF
TRBJ2-7 TRBV14 CASAIAGTGFYEQYF
TRBJ1-4 TRBV7-9 CASSLVVVATNEKLFF